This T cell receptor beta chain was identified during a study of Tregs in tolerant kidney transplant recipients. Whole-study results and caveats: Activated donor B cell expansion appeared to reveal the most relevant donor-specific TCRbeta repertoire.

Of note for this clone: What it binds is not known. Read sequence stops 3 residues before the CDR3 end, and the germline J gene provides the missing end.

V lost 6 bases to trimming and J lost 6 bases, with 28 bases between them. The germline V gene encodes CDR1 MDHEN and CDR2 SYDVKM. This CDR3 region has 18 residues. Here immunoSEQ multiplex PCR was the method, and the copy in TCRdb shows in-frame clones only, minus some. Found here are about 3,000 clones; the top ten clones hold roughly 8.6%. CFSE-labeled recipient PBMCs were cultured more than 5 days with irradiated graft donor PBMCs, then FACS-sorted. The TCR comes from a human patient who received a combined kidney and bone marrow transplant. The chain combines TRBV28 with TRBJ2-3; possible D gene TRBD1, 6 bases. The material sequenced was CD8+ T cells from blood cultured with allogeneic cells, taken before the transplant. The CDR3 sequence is CASSLGTFRLVFRDTQYF. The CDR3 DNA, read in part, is TGTGCCAGCAGCCTCGGGACATTTAGGTTGGTGTTCAGGGATACG. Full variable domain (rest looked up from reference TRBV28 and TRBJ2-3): DVKVTQSSRYLVKRTGEKVFLECVQDMDHENMFWYRQDPGLGLRLIYFSYDVKMKEKGDIPEGYSVSREKKERFSLILESASTNQTSMYLCASSLGTFRLVFRDTQYFGPGTRLTVL.